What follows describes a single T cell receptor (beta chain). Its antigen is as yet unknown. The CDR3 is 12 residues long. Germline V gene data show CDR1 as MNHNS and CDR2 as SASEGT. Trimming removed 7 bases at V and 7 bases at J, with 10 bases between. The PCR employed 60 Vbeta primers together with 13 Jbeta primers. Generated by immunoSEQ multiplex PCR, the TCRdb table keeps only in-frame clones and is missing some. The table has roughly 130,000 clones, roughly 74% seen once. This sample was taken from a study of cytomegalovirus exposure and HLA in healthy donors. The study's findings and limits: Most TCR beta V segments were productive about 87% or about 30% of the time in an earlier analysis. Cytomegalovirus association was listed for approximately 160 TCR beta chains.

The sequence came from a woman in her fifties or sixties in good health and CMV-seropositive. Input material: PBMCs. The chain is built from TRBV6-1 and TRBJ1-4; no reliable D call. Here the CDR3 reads CASKSGGEKLFF. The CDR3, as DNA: TGTGCCAGCAAGAGTGGCGGTGAAAAACTGTTTTTT.